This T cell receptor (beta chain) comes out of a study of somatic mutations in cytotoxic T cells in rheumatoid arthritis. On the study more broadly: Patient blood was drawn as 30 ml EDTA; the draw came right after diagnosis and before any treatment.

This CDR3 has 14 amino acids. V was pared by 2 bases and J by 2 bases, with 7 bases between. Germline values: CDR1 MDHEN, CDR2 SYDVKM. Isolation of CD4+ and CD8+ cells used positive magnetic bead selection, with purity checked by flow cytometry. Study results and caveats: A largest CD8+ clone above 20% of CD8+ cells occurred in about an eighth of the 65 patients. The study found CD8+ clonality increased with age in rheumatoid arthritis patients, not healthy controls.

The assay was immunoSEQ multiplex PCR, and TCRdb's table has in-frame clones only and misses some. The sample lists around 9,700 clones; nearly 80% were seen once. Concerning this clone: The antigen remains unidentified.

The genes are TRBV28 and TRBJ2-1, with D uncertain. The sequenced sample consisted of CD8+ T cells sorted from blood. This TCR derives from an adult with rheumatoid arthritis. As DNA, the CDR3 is TGTGCCAGCAGTTTAGATCAGGCCTACAATGAGCAGTTCTTC. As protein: CASSLDQAYNEQFF.